The entry below describes one T cell receptor (beta chain). Its cognate antigen is unknown. Unique molecular identifiers were incorporated when the TCRbeta library was constructed. TCRdb re-derived calls from the PCR reads in MiXCR, one entry per CDR3 protein. The table records 500,000 to 750,000 distinct CDR3 sequences, 10% to 15% of them present only once. The data were taken from a study of T-cell reconstitution after alpha-beta-depleted transplantation in children. Study-wide points: Newly made T cells mostly supplied T-cell counts and diversity one year after transplant. TCRbeta diversity was high at day 60 in some patients (a result of surviving recipient T cells and thymic progenitors). Reported findings indicate that, about two months after transplant, alpha-beta T cells came from several hundred expanded clones, which were derived from non-depleted graft cells.

This sample comprised PBMCs, mostly from graft donor cells, obtained 360 days after TCRalphabeta/CD19-depleted stem cell transplant. The TCR comes from a male patient younger than 18 who had a stem cell transplant for acute myeloid leukemia, so the T cells may come from the graft donor.

The chain's CDR3 is CASSLDLAGFEFF. CDR3 DNA sequence: TGCGCCAGCAGCTTGGACCTAGCGGGATTTGAGTTCTTC. The chain couples TRBV5-1 to TRBJ2-1, with 9 bases that match TRBD2. The CDR3 spans 13 residues. With 0 bases clipped from V and 14 bases from J, the junction kept 6 bases outside the gene matches. Germline-derived CDR1 and CDR2 are SGHRS and YFSETQ.